This T cell receptor (beta chain) originates from a study of human T cells and chemical hapten exposure. Study overall: 2% DPC applied to a 2 cm by 2 cm arm area sensitized donors.

Time point noted: pre-sensitization, week 0. Treatment in this sample: therapeutic diphenylcyclopropenone sensitization with weekly scalp DPC. It was from unfractionated whole blood that total RNA was extracted. Every patch test was put on after a blood sample was taken. MiXCR was run by TCRdb on the RACE reads, yielding one entry per CDR3 protein. The table has about 52,000 distinct CDR3 sequences, 9.5% to 10% seen once. This CDR3 spans 13 amino acids. The germline V gene has CDR1 SGHTA and CDR2 FQGNSA. V lost 2 bases to trimming and J lost 0 bases, with 2 bases between them. The chain uses TRBV7-2 and TRBJ2-1; D gene uncertain. Sequencing was performed on whole blood, taken in connection with sensitization to the hapten diphenylcyclopropenone (DPC). This receptor was identified in a woman in her thirties with alopecia areata. Some clones in this sample may be carry-over from other donors' samples. CDR3 sequence reads: CASSLNSYNEQFF. CDR3 nucleotide sequence: TGTGCCAGCAGCTTAAACTCCTACAATGAGCAGTTCTTC.